The 29 T cell receptor beta chains below all came from one sample that was sequenced in a study of T cell responses to AZD1222 COVID-19 vaccine. This table comes from immunoSEQ multiplex PCR, and its TCRdb copy is limited to in-frame clones, with some not included. This table has roughly 93,000 clones, roughly 90% appearing once. Sequences were derived from peripheral blood, sampled on day 0 of AZD1222 vaccination. All receptors come from an adult in good health.

The chain has TRBV27 and TRBJ1-3; no firm D call. The CDR3 totals 14 residues. CDR1 is MNHEY, CDR2 SMNVEV, per germline (reference sequence). Trimming removed 5 bases from V and 0 bases from J, with 8 bases in between. The CDR3 DNA follows: TGTGCCAGCAGTCTGGGTCCCTCTGGAAACACCATATATTTT. Translated: CASSLGPSGNTIYF.

Here the CDR3 DNA reads TGCAGCGTGGGGGGGGCGGGTCAGCCCCAGCATTTT. This codes for CSVGGAGQPQHF. This chain connects TRBV29-1 to TRBJ1-5, with a weak D call TRBD1 (6 bases). V was shortened by 6 bases and J by 6 bases, with 12 bases between the two germline ends. Germline lookup yields CDR1 SQVTM and CDR2 ANQGSEA. This CDR3 has 12 residues.

This clone was recorded a few times. V usage is TRBV19 and J usage is TRBJ2-2, with D possibly TRBD1 on 6 matching bases. CDR3 size: 13 residues. Trimming pared 9 bases from V and 4 bases from J, leaving 12 bases between. CDR1 and CDR2 from the germline V gene are LNHDA and SQIVND (reference sequence). DNA for the CDR3: TGTGCCAGCGGTTACAGGGCCACCGGGGAGCTGTTTTTT. Translating gives CASGYRATGELFF.

The rearrangement links TRBV3-1 (or the pseudogene TRBV3-2) to TRBJ2-7, with 9 bases fitting TRBD2. This CDR3 is 15 amino acids long. J was trimmed by 6 bases and V by 2 bases; bases with no gene match: 8. Per the germline V gene, CDR1 is LGHDT and CDR2 is YNNKEL (reference sequence). CDR3 nucleotides: TGTGCCAGCAGCCAATTGCCTTCGCGGGAGGGCGAGCAGTACTTC. Residues: CASSQLPSREGEQYF.

This chain links TRBV19 with TRBJ1-2; no clear D gene. Germline lookup yields CDR1 LNHDA and CDR2 SQIVND (reference sequence). This CDR3 is built from 13 residues. The V and J ends lost 3 bases and 7 bases respectively, with 12 bases between them. As DNA, the CDR3 is TGTGCCAGTAGTATTCTGGAGGCGGTTGGCTACACCTTC. Amino acids: CASSILEAVGYTF.

The chain has TRBV10-3 and TRBJ1-5; the match to TRBD1 covers 8 bases. The CDR3 length is 15 residues. The germline CDR1 and CDR2 sequences are ENHRY and SYGVKD. V lost 0 bases to trimming and J lost 8 bases; unmatched junction nucleotides: 6. The CDR3 nucleotides are TGTGCCATCAGTGAGTCGGACAGGGCGAACGAGCCCCAGCATTTT. Amino acid sequence: CAISESDRANEPQHF.

V is TRBV5-1 and J is TRBJ2-1; no reliable D call. The CDR3 has 12 residues. V lost 2 bases, J lost 7 bases, and 7 bases lay in between. CDR1 is SGHRS, CDR2 YFSETQ, per germline. CDR3 nucleotides: TGCGCCAGCAGCTTAGGAGCGAATGAGCAGTTCTTC. This codes for CASSLGANEQFF.

The V gene is TRBV24-1, the J gene TRBJ2-1; D is tentatively TRBD1 or TRBD2 (5 bases each). Looked up from germline, CDR1 is KGHDR and CDR2 is SFDVKD. The CDR3 is 14 amino acids. The germline V and J ends were trimmed by 3 bases and 8 bases, with 13 bases remaining between them. The DNA of the CDR3 is TGTGCCACCAGTGATCCGGGGCCCCGGGATGAGCAGTTCTTC. Amino acid sequence: CATSDPGPRDEQFF.

This chain joins TRBV5-1 and TRBJ2-3; unclear D gene. The CDR3 loop spans 14 amino acids. Between the trimmed V and J ends, which lost 6 bases and 5 bases, there was a span of 16 bases. CDR1 and CDR2 from the germline V gene are SGHRS and YFSETQ. CDR3 DNA: TGCGCCAGCACCATTGGCCCTGGGGAAGATACGCAGTATTTT. Amino acids: CASTIGPGEDTQYF.

V is TRBV6-2 or TRBV6-3 and J is TRBJ2-1, with 15 bases lining up with TRBD2. Germline CDR1 and CDR2: MNHEY and SVGEGT. Trimming at V came to 2 bases and at J to 10 bases, leaving 9 bases not matched to a gene. The CDR3 runs to 17 residues. The CDR3 bases are TGTGCCAGCAGTTACGGGGGGACTAGCGGGAGGAAGCAGGAGCAGTTCTTC. Translated: CASSYGGTSGRKQEQFF.

The chain combines TRBV6-1 with TRBJ2-7; D is unresolved. V lost 0 bases and J lost 2, with 11 bases in between. Germline V gives CDR1 MNHNS, CDR2 SASEGT. The CDR3 totals 15 residues. In DNA form, the CDR3 reads TGTGCCAGCAGTGAAGCGGTCCACAGAACCTACGAGCAGTACTTC. Protein sequence: CASSEAVHRTYEQYF.

CDR3 region: CASILNRGTYEQYF. The CDR3 DNA reads as TGTGCCAGCATCTTGAATAGAGGTACCTACGAGCAGTACTTC. The rearrangement joins TRBV2 to TRBJ2-7; D uncertain. CDR3 length equals 14 residues. V shed 7 bases and J shed 2 bases, with 15 bases lying between them. In germline, CDR1 is SNHLY, CDR2 FYNNEI. The whole variable domain, filled in from reference TRBV2 and TRBJ2-7, reads EPEVTQTPSHQVTQMGQEVILRCVPISNHLYFYWYRQILGQKVEFLVSFYNNEISEKSEIFDDQFSVERPDGSNFTLKIRSTKLEDSAMYFCASILNRGTYEQYFGPGTRLTVT.

The chain links TRBV21-1 to TRBJ2-3; TRBD1, the table's D call, lacks a check against the DNA. TRBV21-1 is a pseudogene segment. The CDR3 runs to 17 residues. CDR3 sequence: CASSKEAGTGVTDTQYF. CDR3 sequence (DNA): TGTGCCAGCAGCAAAGAAGCCGGGACAGGGGTCACAGATACGCAGTATTTT.

V is TRBV7-8 and J is TRBJ2-1; D gene ambiguous. Deletions cut 4 bases from V and 2 bases from J, with 15 bases between. The CDR3 has 16 amino acids. Germline loops: CDR1 SGHVS, CDR2 FQNEAQ. CDR3 loop: CASSSALGGTYNEQFF. CDR3 in DNA: TGTGCCAGCAGCTCAGCCCTGGGCGGTACCTACAATGAGCAGTTCTTC.

The sample holds a few counts of this clone. The chain carries TRBV5-1 and TRBJ2-7; D is possibly TRBD1 or TRBD2 (5 bases each). The CDR3 loop spans 16 amino acids. CDR1 and CDR2 (germline): SGHRS, YFSETQ. V lost 4 bases to trimming and J lost 1 base, with 18 bases between them. The CDR3 sequence: CASSGGWGLSSYEQYF. In DNA form, the CDR3 reads TGCGCCAGCAGCGGGGGATGGGGTTTGAGTTCCTACGAGCAGTACTTC.

V is TRBV2 and J is TRBJ2-2; D uncertain. The germline V gene encodes CDR1 SNHLY and CDR2 FYNNEI. V was shortened by 1 base and J by 7 bases, with 4 bases between the two germline ends. The CDR3 sequence is 12 residues long. The CDR3 coding sequence is TGTGCCAGCAGTGAAGATTACGGGGAGCTGTTTTTT. Protein sequence: CASSEDYGELFF.

This chain uses TRBV19 with TRBJ2-7; possibly TRBD1 or TRBD2 for D (6 bases each). CDR3 length equals 14 residues. From germline, CDR1 is LNHDA and CDR2 SQIVND (reference sequence). Trimming shortened V by 6 bases and J by 6 bases, and 18 bases separated the two germline ends. The CDR3 spells CASSIWGAHREQYF. The CDR3 region has the DNA TGTGCCAGTAGCATCTGGGGGGCGCATCGCGAGCAGTACTTC.

This clone appeared a single time. The gene calls are TRBV11-1 and TRBJ2-7; TRBD2 is a possible D gene (6 bases). The CDR3 is made up of 14 amino acids. The V end lost 6 bases, the J end lost 3 bases, and 15 bases lay between the germline ends. Germline lookup yields CDR1 SGHAT and CDR2 FQDESV (reference sequence). The CDR3 protein is CASRRAGTYYEQYF. As DNA, the CDR3 is TGTGCCAGCAGGCGAGCCGGGACTTACTACGAGCAGTACTTC.

V gene TRBV5-4 combines with J gene TRBJ1-4; no definite D call. Deletions cut 4 bases from V and 0 bases from J, with 13 bases between. This CDR3 has 16 residues. The germline gives CDR1 SGHNT, CDR2 YYREEE (reference sequence). The CDR3 DNA follows: TGTGCCAGCAGCCCCTCCTCGGGCTCAACTAATGAAAAACTGTTTTTT. Translated: CASSPSSGSTNEKLFF.

The chain is built from TRBV24-1 and TRBJ1-1; no definite D call. The V and J ends lost 4 bases and 1 base respectively, with 9 bases between them. The CDR3 loop spans 14 amino acids. The V gene's germline CDR1 is KGHDR and CDR2 SFDVKD. This chain's CDR3 is CATSESTQNTEAFF. The CDR3 coding sequence is TGTGCCACCAGTGAGTCGACCCAGAACACTGAAGCTTTCTTT.

The chain has TRBV18 and TRBJ2-1, with 8 bases identical to TRBD1. This CDR3 spans 13 amino acids. The germline CDR1 and CDR2 sequences are KGHSH and LQKENI. After removal of 8 bases from V and 6 bases from J, the junction contained 6 bases not matched to a gene. The CDR3 here is CASAYGQGNEQFF. The CDR3 DNA follows: TGTGCCAGCGCATATGGACAGGGCAATGAGCAGTTCTTC.

V and J are TRBV6-1 and TRBJ2-7, with D perhaps matching TRBD2 (5 bases). The V and J ends lost 0 bases and 5 bases respectively, with 8 bases between them. CDR3 length: 13 amino acids. The germline V gene has CDR1 MNHNS and CDR2 SASEGT. CDR3 in amino acids: CASSEAGSNEQYF. The CDR3 DNA reads as TGTGCCAGCAGTGAAGCGGGGAGCAACGAGCAGTACTTC.

The rearrangement uses TRBV5-8 and TRBJ1-2; 10 positions match TRBD1. The junction had 7 bases not matched to a gene; V was cut back by 4 bases and J by 1 base. Germline V CDR1 and CDR2: SGHTS, YDEGEE. The CDR3 extends over 16 amino acids. The CDR3 region has the DNA TGTGCCAGCAGCCCGCTGGACAGGGGGATTAACTATGGCTACACCTTC. Its translation: CASSPLDRGINYGYTF.

This clone was observed a few times. This chain joins TRBV6-5 and TRBJ2-3, with D unclear. Germline-derived CDR1 and CDR2 are MNHEY and SVGAGI. CDR3 length: 14 amino acids. The V end was cut by 8 bases, the J end by 6 bases, with 18 bases between. This CDR3 reads CASAFTAVPDTQYF. The CDR3 DNA reads as TGTGCCAGCGCATTTACGGCGGTCCCGGATACGCAGTATTTT.

The chain has TRBV6-5 and TRBJ2-5; a possible D gene is TRBD1 (5 bases). Trimming pared 6 bases from V and 1 base from J, leaving 15 bases between. Germline CDR1 reads MNHEY; CDR2 reads SVGAGI. CDR3 length: 15 amino acids. In DNA, the CDR3 is TGTGCCAGCAGAATGGGCGTAGGGGCCCAAGAGACCCAGTACTTC. Translation gives CASRMGVGAQETQYF.

V and J are TRBV28 and TRBJ2-7; perhaps TRBD1 as D (6 bases). The CDR3 is 15 amino acids. Trimming took 3 bases from V and 4 from J, leaving 16 bases between them. The V gene's germline CDR1 is MDHEN and CDR2 SYDVKM. DNA for the CDR3: TGTGCCAGCAGTTTCAACAGGGTGGCTCGGTACGAGCAGTACTTC. Its protein is CASSFNRVARYEQYF.

This clone appeared once. The gene calls are TRBV9 and TRBJ2-5; D ambiguous. The germline V gene encodes CDR1 SGDLS and CDR2 YYNGEE. The CDR3 is made up of 14 amino acids. The ends were cut back, 3 bases at V and 0 bases at J, with 9 bases in the middle. The chain's CDR3 is CASSENTHQETQYF. The CDR3 region has the DNA TGTGCCAGCAGCGAAAATACTCACCAAGAGACCCAGTACTTC.

This clone has more than one count but fewer than ten. The genes are TRBV27 and TRBJ2-1; TRBD2 aligns across 8 bases. From germline, CDR1 is MNHEY and CDR2 SMNVEV (reference sequence). The CDR3 length is 15 residues. With 8 bases clipped from V and 7 bases from J, the junction kept 13 bases outside the gene matches. CDR3: CASCRPGLEINEQFF. In DNA form, the CDR3 reads TGTGCCAGCTGTCGACCGGGACTAGAAATAAATGAGCAGTTCTTC.

V gene TRBV6-2 or TRBV6-3 combines with J gene TRBJ2-5; TRBD2 matches at 9 bases. This CDR3 comprises 15 residues. Germline lookup yields CDR1 MNHEY and CDR2 SVGEGT. V gave up 4 bases and J gave up 6 bases; unmatched junction bases: 9. CDR3 nucleotides: TGTGCCAGCAGTTTTAGCGGGAGTTTTAAAAAGACCCAGTACTTC. Protein product: CASSFSGSFKKTQYF.